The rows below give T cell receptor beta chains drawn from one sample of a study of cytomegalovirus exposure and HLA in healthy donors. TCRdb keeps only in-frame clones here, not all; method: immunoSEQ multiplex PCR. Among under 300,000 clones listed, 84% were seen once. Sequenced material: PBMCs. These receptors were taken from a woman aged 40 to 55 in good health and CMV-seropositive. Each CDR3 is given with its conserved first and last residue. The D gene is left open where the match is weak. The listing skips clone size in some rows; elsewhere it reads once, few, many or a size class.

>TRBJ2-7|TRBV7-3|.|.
TGTGCCAGCAGCCCTATCTCCTACGAGCAGTACTTC
CASSPISYEQYF
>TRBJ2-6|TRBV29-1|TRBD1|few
TGCAGCGTTGAAGACCCAGGGGGCCCTGGGGCCAACGTCCTGACTTTC
CSVEDPGGPGANVLTF
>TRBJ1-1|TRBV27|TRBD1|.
TGTGCCAGCAGTTTCCTACAGGGGTGGGGCACTGAAGCTTTCTTT
CASSFLQGWGTEAFF
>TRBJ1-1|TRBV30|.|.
TGTGCCTGGAGTGTAACCAGAAGTGCCACTGAAGCTTTCTTT
CAWSVTRSATEAFF
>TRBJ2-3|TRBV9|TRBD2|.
TGTGCCAGCAGCTTCCGACCCGGGACTAGCGGGAGAGATACGCAGTATTTT
CASSFRPGTSGRDTQYF
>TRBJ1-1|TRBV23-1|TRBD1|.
TGCGCCAGCAGGGGGACAGATAACACTGAAGCTTTCTTT
CASRGTDNTEAFF
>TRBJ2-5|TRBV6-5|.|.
TGTGCCAGCAGTTACCTAGGAGGGGAGACCCAGTACTTC
CASSYLGGETQYF
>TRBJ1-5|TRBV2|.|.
TGTGCCAGCAGCTTGGGACTCACCTGGGGTCAGCCCCAGCATTTT
CASSLGLTWGQPQHF
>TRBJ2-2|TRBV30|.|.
TGTGCCTGGAGACGGGACACTAACACCGGGGAGCTGTTTTTT
CAWRRDTNTGELFF
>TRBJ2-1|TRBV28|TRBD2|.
TGTGCCAGCAGTCCCGGACTAGCACCCTACAATGAGCAGTTCTTC
CASSPGLAPYNEQFF
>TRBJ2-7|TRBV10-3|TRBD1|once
TGTGCCATGGGACAGGGGATCTACGAGCAGTACTTC
CAMGQGIYEQYF
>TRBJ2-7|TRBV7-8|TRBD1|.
TGTGCCAGCAGCATTGGACAGGGGGCATACGAGCAGTACTTC
CASSIGQGAYEQYF
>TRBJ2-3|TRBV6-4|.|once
TGTGCCAGCAGGGGGGGTGGGCTTCGGATTTCCACAGATACGCAGTATTTT
CASRGGGLRISTDTQYF
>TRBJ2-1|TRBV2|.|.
TGTGCCAGCAGTAGAGCGGCCAATGAGCAGTTCTTC
CASSRAANEQFF
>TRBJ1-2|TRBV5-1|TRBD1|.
TGCGCCAGCAGCCCGACAGGGATCACTGGCTACACCTTC
CASSPTGITGYTF
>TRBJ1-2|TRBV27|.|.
TGTGCCAGCAGTTACCAACAGGGTTCCTATGGCTACACCTTC
CASSYQQGSYGYTF
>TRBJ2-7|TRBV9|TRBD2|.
TGTGCCAGCAGCGTAGAGGCTAGCGGGAGGGACGAGCAGTACTTC
CASSVEASGRDEQYF
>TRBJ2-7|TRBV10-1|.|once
TGCGCCAGCAGTGAGTCGATGAGCGGGTCCTACGAGCAGTACTTC
CASSESMSGSYEQYF
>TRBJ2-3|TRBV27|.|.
TGTGCCAGCAGCCTCTCCACTAGCACAGATACGCAGTATTTT
CASSLSTSTDTQYF
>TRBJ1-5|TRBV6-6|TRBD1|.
TGTGCCAGCAGTTGGGGACAGGGGGACCAACAGCCCCAGCATTTT
CASSWGQGDQQPQHF
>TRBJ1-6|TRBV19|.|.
TGTGCCAGTAGTACAAGGCCGGGACAAGTGAATTCACCCCTCCACTTT
CASSTRPGQVNSPLHF
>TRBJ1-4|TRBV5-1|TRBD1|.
TGCGCCAGCAGCTTGGAGCCACAGGACAGGTCAGGATGGGGAAAACTGTTTTTT
CASSLEPQDRSGWGKLFF
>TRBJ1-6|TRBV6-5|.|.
TGTGCCAGCAGTTACCGGCAAGCCCAGGCCCTCCACTTT
CASSYRQAQALHF
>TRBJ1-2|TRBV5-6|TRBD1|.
TGTGCCAGCAGCACCATGGACAGGATCTATGGCTACACCTTC
CASSTMDRIYGYTF
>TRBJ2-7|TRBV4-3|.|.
TGCGCCAGCAGCCAAGAGAACGGGGTCGAGCAGTACTTC
CASSQENGVEQYF
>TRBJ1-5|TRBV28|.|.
TGTGCCAGCACCCAAGACCCCGGGGCCCAGCATTTT
CASTQDPGAQHF
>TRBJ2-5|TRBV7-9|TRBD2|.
TGTGCCAGCAGTGGGAGACTAGCGGGACTTCAAGAGACCCAGTACTTC
CASSGRLAGLQETQYF
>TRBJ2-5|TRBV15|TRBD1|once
TGTGCCACCAGCAGCCCCAGGGGGCCCCAAGAGACCCAGTACTTC
CATSSPRGPQETQYF
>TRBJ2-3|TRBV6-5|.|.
TGTGCCAGCAGTTACTCGATTGGCAGAAGCACAGATACGCAGTATTTT
CASSYSIGRSTDTQYF
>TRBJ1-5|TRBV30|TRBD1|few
TGTGCCTGGGATGACAGGGGGAATCAGCCCCAGCATTTT
CAWDDRGNQPQHF
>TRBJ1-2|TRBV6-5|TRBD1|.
TGTGCCAGTCAGCCCCAGGGGGGCTTAAACTATGGCTACACCTTC
CASQPQGGLNYGYTF
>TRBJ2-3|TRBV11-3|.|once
TGTGCCAGCAGCTCTCTAGAGACAGATACGCAGTATTTT
CASSSLETDTQYF
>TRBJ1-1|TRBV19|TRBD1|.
TGTGCCAGTAGTATAGATGTGGGGACAGCAAGTGAAGCTTTCTTT
CASSIDVGTASEAFF
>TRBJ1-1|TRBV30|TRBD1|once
TGTGCCTGGAGTATGGGACAGGGGTGGACTGAAGCTTTCTTT
CAWSMGQGWTEAFF
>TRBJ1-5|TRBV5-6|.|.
TGTGCCAGCAGCCTCTACGGACAGTCTGGGGGCGGTCAGCCCCAGCATTTT
CASSLYGQSGGGQPQHF
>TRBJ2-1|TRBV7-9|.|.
TGTGCCAGCAGCTCGGCTAGCTCCTACCTCTACAATGAGCAGTTCTTC
CASSSASSYLYNEQFF
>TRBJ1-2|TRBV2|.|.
TGTGCCAGCAGGTACTCAACGGGCTATGGCTACACCTTC
CASRYSTGYGYTF
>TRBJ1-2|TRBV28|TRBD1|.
TGTGCCAGCACTAGGGGGGACAGGGGGCTCCTTGGCTACACCTTC
CASTRGDRGLLGYTF
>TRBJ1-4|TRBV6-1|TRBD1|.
TGTGCCAGCAGCCACAGGGGGCGCAGTGAAAAACTGTTTTTT
CASSHRGRSEKLFF
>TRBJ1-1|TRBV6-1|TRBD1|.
TGTGCCAGCAGTGCCGGGACAGGGAAGGACACTGAAGCTTTCTTT
CASSAGTGKDTEAFF
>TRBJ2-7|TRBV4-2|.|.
TGTGCCAGCAGCCAAGGAGGTTCCTACGAGCAGTACTTC
CASSQGGSYEQYF
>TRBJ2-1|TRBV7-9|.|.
TGTGCCAGCAGCGCCACGGGAGCCCCCTACAATGAGCAGTTCTTC
CASSATGAPYNEQFF
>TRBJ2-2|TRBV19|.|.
TGTGCCACCCTCCAATGGGGCGGGAACACCGGGGAGCTGTTTTTT
CATLQWGGNTGELFF
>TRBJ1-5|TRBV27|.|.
TGTGCCAGCAGTTTAGAGGGCAGGGGAAGCAATCAGCCCCAGCATTTT
CASSLEGRGSNQPQHF
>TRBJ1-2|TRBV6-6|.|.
TGTGCCAGCAGTGACCTGACAGTTAACTATGGCTACACCTTC
CASSDLTVNYGYTF
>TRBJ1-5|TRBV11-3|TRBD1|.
TGTGCCAGCAGCTTAAGAGGGGGCGCAGGCCAGCCCCAGCATTTT
CASSLRGGAGQPQHF
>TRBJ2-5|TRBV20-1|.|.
TGCAGTCCTAGCCCCGGGGAGACCCAGTACTTC
CSPSPGETQYF
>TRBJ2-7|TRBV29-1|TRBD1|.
TGCAGCGTTCTAACCGGGACAGGGGCCCGCAAGCAGTACTTC
CSVLTGTGARKQYF
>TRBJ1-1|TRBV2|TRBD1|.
TGTGCCAGCAGTGTGCAACAGGGGGTAGGCACTGAAGCTTTCTTT
CASSVQQGVGTEAFF
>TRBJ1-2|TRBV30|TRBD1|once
TGTGCCTGGAGTCGAGGGACAGATAACTATGGCTACACCTTC
CAWSRGTDNYGYTF
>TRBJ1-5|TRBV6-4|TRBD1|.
TGTGCCAGCATTAGAATGGGACAGGGTTCGTCATTAGGCAATCAGCCCCAGCATTTT
CASIRMGQGSSLGNQPQHF
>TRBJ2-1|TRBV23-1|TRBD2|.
TGCGCCAGCAGTCAATCTGGGGAGGGCAGGTACAATGAGCAGTTCTTC
CASSQSGEGRYNEQFF
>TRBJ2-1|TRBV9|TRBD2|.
TGTGCCAGTGGAGGGACTAGCGGGAGAGTTAATGAGCAGTTCTTC
CASGGTSGRVNEQFF
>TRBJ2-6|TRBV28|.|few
TGTGCCAGCAGTTCTATCCTGCCCTCTGGGGCCAACGGCCTGACTTTC
CASSSILPSGANGLTF
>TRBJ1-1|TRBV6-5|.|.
TGTGCCAGCAGTTCGCTTGGGGGGGTCGTGAACACTGAAGCTTTCTTT
CASSSLGGVVNTEAFF